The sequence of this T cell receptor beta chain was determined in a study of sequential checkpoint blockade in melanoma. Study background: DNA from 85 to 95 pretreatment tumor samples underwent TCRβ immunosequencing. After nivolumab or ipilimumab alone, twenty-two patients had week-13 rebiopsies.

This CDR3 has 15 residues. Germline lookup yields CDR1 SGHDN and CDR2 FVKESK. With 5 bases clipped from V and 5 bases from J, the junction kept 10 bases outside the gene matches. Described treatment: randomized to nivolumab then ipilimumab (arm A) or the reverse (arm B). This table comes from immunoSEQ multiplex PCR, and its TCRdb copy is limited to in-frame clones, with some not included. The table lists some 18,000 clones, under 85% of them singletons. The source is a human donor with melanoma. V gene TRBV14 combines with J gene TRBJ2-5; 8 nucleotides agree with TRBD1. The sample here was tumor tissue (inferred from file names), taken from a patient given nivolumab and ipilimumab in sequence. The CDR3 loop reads CASSFEQGAWETQYF. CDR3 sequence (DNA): TGTGCCAGCAGCTTCGAGCAGGGGGCGTGGGAGACCCAGTACTTC.